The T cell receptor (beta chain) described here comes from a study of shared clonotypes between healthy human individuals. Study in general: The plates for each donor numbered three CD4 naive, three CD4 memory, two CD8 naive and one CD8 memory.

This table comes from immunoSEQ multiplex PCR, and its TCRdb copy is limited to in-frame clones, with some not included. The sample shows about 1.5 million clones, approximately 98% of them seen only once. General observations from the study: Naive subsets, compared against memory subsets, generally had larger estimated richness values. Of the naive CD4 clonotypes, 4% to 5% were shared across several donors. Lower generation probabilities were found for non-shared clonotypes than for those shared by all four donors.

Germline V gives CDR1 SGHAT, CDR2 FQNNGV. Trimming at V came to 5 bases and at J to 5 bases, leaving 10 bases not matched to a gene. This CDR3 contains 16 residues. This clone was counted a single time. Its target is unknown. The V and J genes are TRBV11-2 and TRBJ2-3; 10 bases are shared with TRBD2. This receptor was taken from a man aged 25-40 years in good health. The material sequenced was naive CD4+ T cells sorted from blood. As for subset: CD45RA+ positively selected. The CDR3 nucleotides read TGTGCCAGCAGCCCCCGGGGACTAGCGCGACTAGATACGCAGTATTTT. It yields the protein CASSPRGLARLDTQYF.